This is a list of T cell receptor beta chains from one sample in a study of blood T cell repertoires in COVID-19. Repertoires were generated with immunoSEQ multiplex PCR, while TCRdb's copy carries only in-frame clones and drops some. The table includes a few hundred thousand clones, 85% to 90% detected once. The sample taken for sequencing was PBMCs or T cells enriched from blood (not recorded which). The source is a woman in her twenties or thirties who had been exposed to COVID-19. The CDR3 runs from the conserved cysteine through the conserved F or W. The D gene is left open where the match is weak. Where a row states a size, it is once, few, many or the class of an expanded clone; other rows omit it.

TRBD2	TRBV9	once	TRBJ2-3	TGTGCCAGCAGCGTAGGGCTAGCGGGAGGGATCACAGATACGCAGTATTTT	CASSVGLAGGITDTQYF
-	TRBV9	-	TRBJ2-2	TGTGCCAGCAGCGTCGTGAGCTCACCACCGGGGGAGCTGTTTTTT	CASSVVSSPPGELFF
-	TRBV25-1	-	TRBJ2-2	TGTGCCAGCAGCCACAGGAATGCCGGGGAGCTGTTTTTT	CASSHRNAGELFF
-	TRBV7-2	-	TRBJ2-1	TGTGCCAGCAGCCCCGTGGCGGACTCCTACAATGAGCAGTTCTTC	CASSPVADSYNEQFF
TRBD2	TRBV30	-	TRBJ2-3	TGTGCCTGGAGTACCGGGGAGGGTGCGGATACGCAGTATTTT	CAWSTGEGADTQYF
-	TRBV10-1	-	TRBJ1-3	TGCGCCAGCAGTGCTACCAACGAGGGAAACACCATATATTTT	CASSATNEGNTIYF
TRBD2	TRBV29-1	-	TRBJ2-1	TGCAGCGTCGAGCCCTACCCCGGGACTAGCGGGAGAAGCTCCTACAATGAGCAGTTCTTC	CSVEPYPGTSGRSSYNEQFF
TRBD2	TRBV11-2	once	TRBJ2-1	TGTGCCAGCAGCCTTTCCGGGACTAGCCATAATGAGCAGTTCTTC	CASSLSGTSHNEQFF
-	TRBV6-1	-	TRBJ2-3	TGTGCCAGCAGTGTAAGGACAGCTTTATCCCGCACAGATACGCAGTATTTT	CASSVRTALSRTDTQYF
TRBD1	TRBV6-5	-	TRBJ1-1	TGTGCCAGCAGTCGTGGACAGGCTGAAGCTTTCTTT	CASSRGQAEAFF
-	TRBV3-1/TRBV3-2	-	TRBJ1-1	TGTGCCAGCAGCCACGACAAGAACACTGAAGCTTTCTTT	CASSHDKNTEAFF
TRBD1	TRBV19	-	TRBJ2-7	TGTGCCAGTAGTATCACAGGGGGCTACCTCTCCTACGAGCAGTACTTC	CASSITGGYLSYEQYF
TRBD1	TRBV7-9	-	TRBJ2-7	TGTGCCAGCAGCCGGGACAGCTCCTACGAGCAGTACTTC	CASSRDSSYEQYF
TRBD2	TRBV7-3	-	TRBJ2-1	TGTGCCAGCAGCTTAGGGACTAGCGGATACAATGAGCAGTTCTTC	CASSLGTSGYNEQFF
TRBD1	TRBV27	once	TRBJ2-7	TGTGCCAGCGGGCTTGGACAGGGGGTTTACGAGCAGTACTTC	CASGLGQGVYEQYF
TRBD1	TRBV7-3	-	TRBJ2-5	TGTGCCAGCTCTCTCGGGACAGGGGGCACGGAGACCCAGTACTTC	CASSLGTGGTETQYF
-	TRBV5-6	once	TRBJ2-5	TGTGCCAGCAGCTCGGACACAAGAAAAGAGACCCAGTACTTC	CASSSDTRKETQYF
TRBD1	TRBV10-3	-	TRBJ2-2	TGTGCCATCAAGAGAGACAGGGGGACCGGGGAGCTGTTTTTT	CAIKRDRGTGELFF
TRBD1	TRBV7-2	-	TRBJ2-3	TGTGCCAGCAGCTTAGACAGGGGGCGTCCAGATACGCAGTATTTT	CASSLDRGRPDTQYF
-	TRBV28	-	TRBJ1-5	TGTGCCAGCAGCCAAACCTCAGGGCTGAGCAATCAGCCCCAGCATTTT	CASSQTSGLSNQPQHF
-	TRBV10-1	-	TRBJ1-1	TGCGCCAGCAGTGTTTCCCAGGGTTTGGGCACTGAAGCTTTCTTT	CASSVSQGLGTEAFF
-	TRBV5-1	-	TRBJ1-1	TGCGCCAGCAGCCCATCGGAGGGGGGGAGAACTGAAGCTTTCTTT	CASSPSEGGRTEAFF
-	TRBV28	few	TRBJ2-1	TGTGCCAGCAGTTTCAGGCTAGCCGCACTGAACAATGAGCAGTTCTTC	CASSFRLAALNNEQFF
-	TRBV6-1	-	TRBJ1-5	TGTGCCAGCAGTGAAGTACCAAGAGGCAATCAGCCCCAGCATTTT	CASSEVPRGNQPQHF
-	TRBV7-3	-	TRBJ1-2	TGTGCCAGCAGCCCCACCCCAACAGGAAATGGCTACACCTTC	CASSPTPTGNGYTF
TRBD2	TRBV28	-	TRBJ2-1	TGTGCCAGCAGTCCTAGCGGGATCTCCTACAATGAGCAGTTCTTC	CASSPSGISYNEQFF
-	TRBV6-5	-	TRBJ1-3	TGTGCCAGCGGGAGAGGGGGCTCTGGAAACACCATATATTTT	CASGRGGSGNTIYF
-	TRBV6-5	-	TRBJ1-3	TGTGCCAGCAGTTACGGCCCACACTCTGGAAACACCATATATTTT	CASSYGPHSGNTIYF
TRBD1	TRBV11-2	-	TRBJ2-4	TGTGCCAGCAGCCAACAGGGGACCGGAGCCAAAAACATTCAGTACTTC	CASSQQGTGAKNIQYF
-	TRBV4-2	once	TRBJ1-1	TGTGCCAGCAGTCCCCGGGTGGCGCTGAACACTGAAGCTTTCTTT	CASSPRVALNTEAFF
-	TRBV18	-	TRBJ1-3	TGTGCCAGCTCACCACCACTAGATACCACACAGGGAACTGGAAACACCATATATTTT	CASSPPLDTTQGTGNTIYF
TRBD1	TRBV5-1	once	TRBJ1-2	TGCGCCAGCAGCTTGGAGAGGGGGCTAGATGGCTACACCTTC	CASSLERGLDGYTF
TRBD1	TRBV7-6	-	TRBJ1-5	TGTGCCAGCAGCCGGATGGACAGGGGACATCAGCCCCAGCATTTT	CASSRMDRGHQPQHF
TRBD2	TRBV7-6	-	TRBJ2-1	TGTGCCAGCAGCTTAGATCCTAGCGGGAGCACCTACAATGAGCAGTTCTTC	CASSLDPSGSTYNEQFF
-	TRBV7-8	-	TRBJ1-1	TGTGCCAGCCAGGGTTCCGAAGCTTTCTTT	CASQGSEAFF
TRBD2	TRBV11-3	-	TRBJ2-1	TGTGCCAGCAGCTTAGTGACTAGCGGGAGGGCCAGGGGGCAGTTCTTC	CASSLVTSGRARGQFF
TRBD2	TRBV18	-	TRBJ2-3	TGTGCCAGCTCACCAGGGACTAGCGGCACAGATACGCAGTATTTT	CASSPGTSGTDTQYF
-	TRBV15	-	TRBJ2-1	TGTGCCACCAGCAGAGAGCCAGCGGGCCCCTACAATGAGCAGTTCTTC	CATSREPAGPYNEQFF
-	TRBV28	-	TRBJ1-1	TGTGCCAGCACCCCGGCTGGCAGGGTGATCACTGAAGCTTTCTTT	CASTPAGRVITEAFF
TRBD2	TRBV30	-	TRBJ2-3	TGTGCTCTAGCGGTGGGCACAGATACGCAGTATTTT	CALAVGTDTQYF
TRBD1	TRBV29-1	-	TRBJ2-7	TGCAGCGTTGAAACAGGGGACTACGAGCAGTACTTC	CSVETGDYEQYF
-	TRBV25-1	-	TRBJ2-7	TGTGCCAGCAGAACAGGGACCTACGAGCAGTACTTC	CASRTGTYEQYF
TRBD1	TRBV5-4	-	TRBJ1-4	TGTGCCAGCAGCCCGACAGGGGTGGGTGAAAAACTGTTTTTT	CASSPTGVGEKLFF
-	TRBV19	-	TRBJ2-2	TGTGCCAGTAGTATTGCGAAGAACACCGGGGAGCTGTTTTTT	CASSIAKNTGELFF
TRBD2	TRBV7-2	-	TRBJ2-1	TGTGCCAGCAGCTTAGATGCGGGAGGTCGCAATGAGCAGTTCTTC	CASSLDAGGRNEQFF
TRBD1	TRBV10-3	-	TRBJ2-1	TGTGCCATCAGTCCCGGACAGGGGGCTGGAGAGCAGTTCTTC	CAISPGQGAGEQFF
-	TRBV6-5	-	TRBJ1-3	TGTGCCAGCAGGGAGGGCAGTTCCGGAAACACCATATATTTT	CASREGSSGNTIYF
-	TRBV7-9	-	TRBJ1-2	TGTGCCAGCAGCGCCGGAGGGTTCACTAACTATGGCTACACCTTC	CASSAGGFTNYGYTF
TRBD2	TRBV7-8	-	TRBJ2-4	TGTGCCAGCAGCTCGGGGGGGGCTAGCGGGACAGACATTCAGTACTTC	CASSSGGASGTDIQYF
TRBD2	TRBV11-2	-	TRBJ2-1	TGTGCCAGCAGCTTAGGACTAGCGGGCCACAATGAGCAGTTCTTC	CASSLGLAGHNEQFF
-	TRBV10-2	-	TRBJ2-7	TGCGCCAGCAGTGAGCCCCGGGTGGGGGCCCATGGCTACGAGCAGTACTTC	CASSEPRVGAHGYEQYF
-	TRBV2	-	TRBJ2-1	TGTGCCAGCGACTGGAATGAGCAGTTCTTC	CASDWNEQFF
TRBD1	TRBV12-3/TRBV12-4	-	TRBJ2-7	TGTGCCAGCAGACGACAGGGTAATACCGAGCAGTACTTC	CASRRQGNTEQYF
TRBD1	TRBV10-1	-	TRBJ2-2	TGCGCCAGCAGTGGGCAGGGGGCCGGGGAGCTGTTTTTT	CASSGQGAGELFF
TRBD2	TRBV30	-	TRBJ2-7	TGTGCCTGGAGTCGGGAGGGAGAGCAGTACTTC	CAWSREGEQYF
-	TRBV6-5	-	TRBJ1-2	TGTGCCAGCAGTTGGGACAAATCTTCCTATGGCTACACCTTC	CASSWDKSSYGYTF
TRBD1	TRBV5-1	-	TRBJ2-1	TGCGCCAGCACGGCCGACAAGTTACCGGGACAGGACCCTGGTGAGCAGTTCTTC	CASTADKLPGQDPGEQFF
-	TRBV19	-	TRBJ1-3	TGTGCCAGTAGTCCGGAGCCCACGCCGAGAGGAAACACCATATATTTT	CASSPEPTPRGNTIYF
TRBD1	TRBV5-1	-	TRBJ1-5	TGCGCCAGCAGCAAGGCAGGGGGGAATCAGCCCCAGCATTTT	CASSKAGGNQPQHF
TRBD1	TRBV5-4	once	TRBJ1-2	TGTGCCAGCAGCTTGGAGGGGACAGACGGCTACACCTTC	CASSLEGTDGYTF